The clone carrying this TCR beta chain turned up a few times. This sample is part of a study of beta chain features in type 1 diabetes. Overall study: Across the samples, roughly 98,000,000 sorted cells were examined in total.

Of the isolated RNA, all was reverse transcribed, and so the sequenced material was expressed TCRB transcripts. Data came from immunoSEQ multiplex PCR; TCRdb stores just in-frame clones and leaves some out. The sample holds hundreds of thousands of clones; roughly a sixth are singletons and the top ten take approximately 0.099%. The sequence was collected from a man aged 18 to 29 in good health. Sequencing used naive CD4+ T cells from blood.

The CDR3 coding sequence is TGTGCCAGCAGATATGTAGCCGGGGAGCTGTTTTTT. Its protein is CASRYVAGELFF. The chain uses TRBV2 and TRBJ2-2; no reliable D call. The CDR3 consists of 12 residues. Trimming removed 6 bases from V and 6 bases from J, with 8 bases in between. Per germline, CDR1 SNHLY and CDR2 FYNNEI. Together with reference TRBV2 and TRBJ2-2, the CDR3 gives the full variable domain: EPEVTQTPSHQVTQMGQEVILRCVPISNHLYFYWYRQILGQKVEFLVSFYNNEISEKSEIFDDQFSVERPDGSNFTLKIRSTKLEDSAMYFCASRYVAGELFFGEGSRLTVL.